Listed here are 26 T cell receptor beta chains from one sample, sequenced in a study of OX40 agonist ivuxolimab in advanced cancers. The library was obtained by the immunoSEQ multiplex PCR assay. The immuneACCESS repertoire file appears here via TCRdb, limited to in-frame rearrangements. These files lack a portion of the clones; in checked studies, under half of the deficit traces to unresolved V genes, and the cause of the others is not known. This sample holds some 71,000 clones; about nine tenths were observed only once. The ten largest account for less than 15% of the sample. The source was CD4+ or CD8+ T cells sorted from blood, collected in a trial of the OX40 agonist ivuxolimab. The receptors derive from an adult with an advanced solid tumor such as melanoma, head and neck, liver or kidney cancer.

CDR3 protein: CASSDGTGGNEQFF. Written as DNA, the CDR3 is TGTGCCAGCAGTGACGGGACAGGGGGCAATGAGCAGTTCTTC. The genes are TRBV6-4 and TRBJ2-1, with 11 bases matching TRBD1. Germline V lookup: CDR1 MRHNA, CDR2 SNTAGT. V was pared by 2 bases and J by 6 bases, with 0 bases of the junction left unmatched. This CDR3 has 14 residues.

The gene calls are TRBV7-9 and TRBJ2-3; perhaps TRBD2 as D (5 bases). V shed 0 bases and J shed 6 bases, with 16 bases lying between them. CDR1 and CDR2 from the germline V gene are SEHNR and FQNEAQ (reference sequence). This CDR3 spans 16 amino acids. CDR3 bases: TGTGCCAGCAGCTTAGCTTACCTTGAGGGTTCCGATACGCAGTATTTT. This gives the protein CASSLAYLEGSDTQYF.

The chain recombines TRBV10-3 with TRBJ2-1, with 8 bases matching TRBD1. Germline CDR1 ENHRY, CDR2 SYGVKD. This CDR3 is built from 15 residues. After removal of 7 bases from V and 6 bases from J, the junction contained 11 bases not matched to a gene. The CDR3 here is CAITRTGQPINEQFF. The CDR3 coding sequence is TGTGCCATCACCAGGACAGGGCAACCCATCAATGAGCAGTTCTTC.

The chain combines TRBV7-9 with TRBJ2-1; possibly TRBD2 for D (6 bases). V was pared by 2 bases and J by 7 bases, with 12 bases between. The CDR3 spans 14 residues. The germline V gene has CDR1 SEHNR and CDR2 FQNEAQ (reference sequence). CDR3 loop: CASSLKDYVNEQFF. CDR3 bases: TGTGCCAGCAGCTTAAAGGACTACGTGAATGAGCAGTTCTTC.

The chain joins TRBV28 to TRBJ2-2; TRBD2 is a possible D gene (5 bases). CDR1 and CDR2 (germline): MDHEN, SYDVKM. This CDR3 contains 16 residues. V shed 3 bases and J shed 4 bases, with 15 bases lying between them. CDR3 amino acids: CASSLPSLEGTGELFF. CDR3 coding DNA: TGTGCCAGCAGTTTGCCCTCCTTAGAGGGCACCGGGGAGCTGTTTTTT.

This clone was seen once. The rearrangement joins TRBV27 to TRBJ2-3; D unresolved. Germline values: CDR1 MNHEY, CDR2 SMNVEV (reference sequence). The CDR3 consists of 13 residues. Deletions cut 0 bases from V and 3 bases from J, with 4 bases between. The chain's CDR3 is CASSLSLTDTQYF. CDR3 DNA sequence: TGTGCCAGCAGTTTATCTTTAACAGATACGCAGTATTTT.

The chain uses TRBV6-4 and TRBJ2-3; 10 bases are a match to TRBD2. This CDR3 has 15 residues. The V gene end was trimmed by 0 bases and the J gene end by 4 bases; junction bases not matched to a gene: 1. CDR1 is MRHNA, CDR2 SNTAGT, per germline. The CDR3 spells CASSDSTSGSDTQYF. The DNA of the CDR3 is TGTGCCAGCAGTGACTCGACTAGCGGGTCAGATACGCAGTATTTT.

This clone has only one observation. The rearrangement uses TRBV27 and TRBJ1-2; D gene unclear. V was trimmed by 3 bases and J by 4 bases, leaving 12 bases between them. There are 14 residues in the CDR3. Germline values: CDR1 MNHEY, CDR2 SMNVEV (reference sequence). CDR3 amino acids: CASSLNGLGYGYTF. DNA for the CDR3: TGTGCCAGCAGTTTGAACGGGTTAGGCTATGGCTACACCTTC.

The chain couples TRBV19 to TRBJ2-2, with unresolved D. Germline V gene lookup returns CDR1 LNHDA and CDR2 SQIVND (reference sequence). This CDR3 has 13 residues. Trimming shortened V by 6 bases and J by 1 base, and 6 bases separated the two germline ends. CDR3 DNA sequence: TGTGCCAGTAGAGTAGGGAACACCGGGGAGCTGTTTTTT. It specifies CASRVGNTGELFF.

The chain is built from TRBV4-1 and TRBJ2-1; D unresolved. The ends were cut back, 2 bases at V and 5 bases at J, with 7 bases in the middle. This CDR3 has 13 amino acids. Germline values: CDR1 MGHRA, CDR2 YSYEKL. CDR3 bases: TGCGCCAGCAGCCAAAGGTCTAACAATGAGCAGTTCTTC. Protein: CASSQRSNNEQFF.

The chain employs TRBV27 and TRBJ2-7; 7 bases agree with TRBD1. The length of the CDR3 is 15 residues. The V gene end was trimmed by 5 bases and the J gene end by 1 base; junction bases not matched to a gene: 8. Germline CDR1 and CDR2: MNHEY and SMNVEV (reference sequence). This chain's CDR3 is CASSPQPGQSYEQYF. Here the CDR3 DNA reads TGTGCCAGCAGTCCCCAACCGGGACAGTCCTACGAGCAGTACTTC.

This chain connects TRBV28 to TRBJ2-3; D gene ambiguous. Looked up from germline, CDR1 is MDHEN and CDR2 is SYDVKM. There are 14 residues in the CDR3. V was shortened by 1 base and J by 3 bases, with 8 bases between the two germline ends. In nucleotides, the CDR3 is TGTGCCAGCAGTTTATTTACCCCAACAGATACGCAGTATTTT. This encodes CASSLFTPTDTQYF.

The V gene is TRBV6-5, the J gene TRBJ2-5, with a possible D match to TRBD2 (6 bases). V dropped 2 bases and J dropped 4 bases, with 14 bases sitting between them. CDR3 length equals 15 residues. Germline CDR1 and CDR2: MNHEY and SVGAGI. CDR3 sequence (DNA): TGTGCCAGCAGTTACCCGGGACTTTCGGGAGAGACCCAGTACTTC. It codes for CASSYPGLSGETQYF.

The chain joins TRBV4-3 to TRBJ2-7; D is undetermined. This CDR3 is 12 amino acids long. Looked up from germline, CDR1 is LGHNA and CDR2 is YSLEER. Trimming took off 4 bases at V and 4 bases at J, with 8 bases between the two ends. The CDR3: CASSPNRYEQYF. Here the CDR3 DNA reads TGCGCCAGCAGCCCGAACCGGTACGAGCAGTACTTC.

This clone was counted a single time. V is TRBV7-2 and J is TRBJ2-4; D might be TRBD2 (5 bases). Trimming took 8 bases from V and 8 from J, leaving 19 bases between them. Per the germline V gene, CDR1 is SGHTA and CDR2 is FQGNSA. CDR3 length: 14 amino acids. The CDR3 coding sequence is TGTGCCAGCGGAATAGCTGGCGGGCGAGACATTCAGTACTTC. This codes for CASGIAGGRDIQYF.

V and J are TRBV6-5 and TRBJ2-3; weak D call: TRBD1 (6 bases). V lost 10 bases to trimming and J lost 5 bases, with 7 bases between them. The germline gives CDR1 MNHEY, CDR2 SVGAGI. The CDR3 runs to 10 residues. This chain's CDR3 is CATGVDTQYF. CDR3 bases: TGTGCCACAGGGGTAGATACGCAGTATTTT.

The chain employs TRBV29-1 and TRBJ2-2, with TRBD2 matching over 8 bases. J lost 2 bases, V lost 3 bases, and 2 bases had no gene match. Germline loops: CDR1 SQVTM, CDR2 ANQGSEA. The CDR3 spans 14 residues. The CDR3 DNA reads as TGCAGCGTTGACACTAGCGGAAACACCGGGGAGCTGTTTTTT. Its protein is CSVDTSGNTGELFF.

The chain has TRBV5-1 and TRBJ2-1; D is uncertain. CDR3 size: 14 residues. Germline assignment: CDR1 SGHRS and CDR2 YFSETQ. V lost 1 base to trimming and J lost 6 bases, with 11 bases between them. CDR3 in amino acids: CASSLWERVNEQFF. In nucleotides, the CDR3 is TGCGCCAGCAGCTTGTGGGAAAGGGTCAATGAGCAGTTCTTC.

This sequence joins TRBV19 and TRBJ1-1; TRBD1 might be the D (5 bases). V was clipped by 5 bases and J by 1 base, with 8 bases between them. CDR1 and CDR2 from the germline V gene are LNHDA and SQIVND (reference sequence). This CDR3 is 13 amino acids long. The CDR3 spells CASSPGWNTEAFF. DNA for the CDR3: TGTGCCAGTAGTCCAGGGTGGAACACTGAAGCTTTCTTT.

CDR3: CASLTFWRLETGTTSNTGELFF. CDR3 bases: TGTGCCAGCCTTACGTTCTGGCGCCTAGAGACAGGGACAACCTCTAACACCGGGGAGCTGTTTTTT. The chain carries TRBV28 and TRBJ2-2; 7 bases are a match to TRBD1. Germline lookup yields CDR1 MDHEN and CDR2 SYDVKM. The CDR3 runs 22 residues. The V gene end was trimmed by 8 bases and the J gene end by 2 bases; junction bases not matched to a gene: 29.

Here the CDR3 DNA reads TGTGCCAGCAGCTTGATGACAGAATATAGCAATCAGCCCCAGCATTTT. The encoded protein is CASSLMTEYSNQPQHF. The rearrangement uses TRBV5-6 and TRBJ1-5; D perhaps matches TRBD1 (5 bases). The CDR3 is 16 amino acids. CDR1 is SGHDT, CDR2 YYEEEE, per germline. V shed 1 base and J shed 0 bases, with 11 bases lying between them.

This clone was seen only once. The chain links TRBV11-3 to TRBJ1-1; D gene ambiguous. Deletions cut 1 base from V and 0 bases from J, with 9 bases between. The CDR3 sequence is 15 residues long. The V gene's germline CDR1 is SGHNT and CDR2 YENEEA. CDR3 region: CASSLGREMNTEAFF. The CDR3 DNA sequence: TGTGCCAGCAGCTTAGGACGGGAAATGAACACTGAAGCTTTCTTT.

This clone was found once. This chain joins TRBV20-1 and TRBJ1-2, with unresolved D. The CDR3 contains 11 residues. The ends were cut back, 3 bases at V and 4 bases at J, with 6 bases in the middle. The germline V gene has CDR1 DFQATT and CDR2 SNEGSKA (reference sequence). The CDR3 spells CSASWTYGYTF. The CDR3 DNA reads TGCAGTGCTAGTTGGACCTATGGCTACACCTTC.

The rearrangement joins TRBV5-6 to TRBJ1-4; a possible D gene is TRBD1 (6 bases). This CDR3 is 15 amino acids long. V lost 6 bases, J lost 0 bases, and 12 bases lay in between. Germline V lookup: CDR1 SGHDT, CDR2 YYEEEE. The CDR3 sequence: CASTPGAATNEKLFF. CDR3 DNA sequence: TGTGCCAGCACCCCGGGGGCCGCAACTAATGAAAAACTGTTTTTT.

This clone was recorded only once. This chain joins TRBV28 and TRBJ2-1; D uncertain. The germline V and J ends were trimmed by 2 bases and 9 bases, with 5 bases remaining between them. CDR1 is MDHEN, CDR2 SYDVKM, per germline. The CDR3 runs to 11 residues. The CDR3: CASSLTTEQFF. The CDR3 DNA reads as TGTGCCAGCAGTTTAACTACTGAGCAGTTCTTC.

V usage is TRBV28 and J usage is TRBJ2-7; 8 positions match TRBD1. J lost 4 bases, V lost 6 bases, and 2 bases had no gene match. CDR3 length equals 12 residues. Germline assignment: CDR1 MDHEN and CDR2 SYDVKM. Here the CDR3 DNA reads TGTGCCAGCAGCCGACAGGGGTACGAGCAGTACTTC. Translating gives CASSRQGYEQYF.